The 15 T cell receptor beta chains given below trace back to one sample, sequenced in a study of blood T cell repertoires in COVID-19. The method was immunoSEQ multiplex PCR; TCRdb's version includes in-frame clones alone and lacks a portion of them. This sample carries hundreds of thousands of clones, roughly four fifths of them seen once, and the ten largest clones take around 6.8%. The source material was peripheral blood. The receptors shown here come from a woman aged 50 to 60 with acute or convalescent COVID-19.

This rearrangement joins TRBV28 to TRBJ2-1; 7 nucleotides line up with TRBD1. The CDR3 contains 12 residues. V lost 2 bases to trimming and J lost 14 bases; unmatched junction nucleotides: 6. Germline CDR1 is MDHEN and CDR2 is SYDVKM. The CDR3 here is CASSLPGQEEFF. In DNA, the CDR3 is TGTGCCAGCAGTTTACCCGGACAGGAGGAGTTCTTC. The entire variable domain, with the rest obtained from reference TRBV28 and TRBJ2-1, is as follows: DVKVTQSSRYLVKRTGEKVFLECVQDMDHENMFWYRQDPGLGLRLIYFSYDVKMKEKGDIPEGYSVSREKKERFSLILESASTNQTSMYLCASSLPGQEEFFGPGTRLTVL.

This chain connects TRBV28 to TRBJ1-6, with D unresolved. Per germline, CDR1 MDHEN and CDR2 SYDVKM. The CDR3 sequence is 17 residues long. V shed 3 bases and J shed 3 bases, with 15 bases lying between them. CDR3 nucleotides: TGTGCCAGCAGTTTTGGGGATAGACGGGGCTATAATTCACCCCTCCACTTT. The encoded protein is CASSFGDRRGYNSPLHF.

This sequence joins TRBV9 and TRBJ2-3, with D perhaps TRBD1 (5 bases). In germline, CDR1 is SGDLS, CDR2 YYNGEE. Trimming removed 0 bases at V and 3 bases at J, with 11 bases between. The CDR3 consists of 15 residues. DNA of the CDR3: TGTGCCAGCAGCGTAGCGGTGGGGCGAACAGATACGCAGTATTTT. Its protein product is CASSVAVGRTDTQYF.

The chain joins TRBV1 to TRBJ1-5. TRBV1 is recorded as a pseudogene. The CDR3 loop spans 16 amino acids. CDR3 bases: TGCACCAGCAGCGTCGGAGGCAGCCCGCGCAATCAGCCCCAGCATTTT. Its protein is CTSSVGGSPRNQPQHF.

The rearrangement joins TRBV3-1 (or the pseudogene TRBV3-2) to TRBJ1-6, with 9 bases that match TRBD1. J lost 0 bases, V lost 7 bases, and 4 bases had no gene match. CDR1 is LGHDT, CDR2 YNNKEL, per germline (reference sequence). This CDR3 is 16 amino acids long. For the CDR3, the DNA is TGTGCCAGCACCGACAGGGGGAGCTCCTATAATTCACCCCTCCACTTT. It encodes CASTDRGSSYNSPLHF.

The table lists this clone with a count of one. The chain is built from TRBV12-3 or TRBV12-4 and TRBJ1-3; D gene unclear. The CDR3 runs 12 residues. Trimming cost V 7 bases and J 3 bases, with 7 bases left between them. CDR3 DNA: TGTGCCAGCATAGGAGTTGGAAACACCATATATTTT. Its translation is CASIGVGNTIYF.

The gene calls are TRBV3-1 (or the pseudogene TRBV3-2) and TRBJ2-5; D possibly corresponds to TRBD1 (8 bases). The ends were cut back, 6 bases at V and 7 bases at J, with 21 bases in the middle. Germline V gives CDR1 LGHDT, CDR2 YNNKEL (reference sequence). This CDR3 is 15 amino acids long. The CDR3 here is CASRPGGQEMWTQYF. The CDR3 DNA sequence: TGTGCCAGCAGACCGGGGGGACAGGAGATGTGGACCCAGTACTTC.

CDR3 amino acids: CASSTRYAGTYGYTF. Written as DNA, the CDR3 is TGTGCCAGCAGCACGAGATATGCGGGAACCTATGGCTACACCTTC. V and J are TRBV7-2 and TRBJ1-2; D is undetermined. The germline CDR1 and CDR2 sequences are SGHTA and FQGNSA. This CDR3 is built from 15 residues. V was cut by 5 bases and J by 4 bases, with 17 bases left in between.

J is TRBJ2-3 and V is TRBV5-8; 9 bases are a match to TRBD2. Germline V gene lookup returns CDR1 SGHTS and CDR2 YDEGEE. J lost 2 bases, V lost 0 bases, and 4 bases had no gene match. The length of the CDR3 is 16 residues. The CDR3, as DNA: TGTGCCAGCAGCTTGGGGCTAGCGGGGTTCACAGATACGCAGTATTTT. Translating gives CASSLGLAGFTDTQYF.

The chain employs TRBV5-1 and TRBJ1-1, with 8 bases matching TRBD1. Germline CDR1 and CDR2: SGHRS and YFSETQ. V lost 4 bases and J lost 3; bases outside the gene matches: 8. This CDR3 comprises 15 residues. The CDR3 DNA reads TGCGCCAGCAGCCCGGGACAGGTCGCAGACACTGAAGCTTTCTTT. This gives the protein CASSPGQVADTEAFF. The full variable domain, rest sourced from reference TRBV5-1 and TRBJ1-1, is KAGVTQTPRYLIKTRGQQVTLSCSPISGHRSVSWYQQTPGQGLQFLFEYFSETQRNKGNFPGRFSGRQFSNSRSEMNVSTLELGDSALYLCASSPGQVADTEAFFGQGTRLTVV.

The V and J genes are TRBV18 and TRBJ2-4, with TRBD1 matching over 7 bases. Germline V CDR1 and CDR2: KGHSH, LQKENI. This CDR3 has 12 amino acids. The junction had 6 bases not matched to a gene; V was cut back by 8 bases and J by 8 bases. The CDR3, as DNA: TGTGCCAGCGGACAGGACGGGGACATTCAGTACTTC. Encoded protein: CASGQDGDIQYF.

The chain employs TRBV2 and TRBJ1-6; D possibly corresponds to TRBD1 (5 bases). The CDR3 sequence is 13 residues long. Germline lookup yields CDR1 SNHLY and CDR2 FYNNEI. With 7 bases removed from V and 8 bases from J, the gap between germline ends came to 12 bases. The CDR3 DNA follows: TGTGCCAGCACAACTACACAGGATTCACCCCTCCACTTT. Translation gives CASTTTQDSPLHF. Full variable domain (remainder filled in from reference TRBV2 and TRBJ1-6): EPEVTQTPSHQVTQMGQEVILRCVPISNHLYFYWYRQILGQKVEFLVSFYNNEISEKSEIFDDQFSVERPDGSNFTLKIRSTKLEDSAMYFCASTTTQDSPLHFGNGTRLTVT.

This clone occurred once. The chain is built from TRBV3-1 (or the pseudogene TRBV3-2) and TRBJ2-1, with D possibly TRBD2 on 5 matching bases. Trimming left V 4 bases short and J 7 bases short, with 17 bases between. This CDR3 spans 15 amino acids. CDR1 is LGHDT and CDR2 is YNNKEL in the germline V gene (reference sequence). CDR3 region: CASSRSLVTGNEQFF. The CDR3 DNA sequence: TGTGCCAGCAGCCGTTCGCTGGTCACGGGGAATGAGCAGTTCTTC.

J is TRBJ2-7 and V is TRBV6-4; D unclear. The CDR3 has 15 residues. The germline V gene encodes CDR1 MRHNA and CDR2 SNTAGT. Trimming stripped 3 bases from V and 3 bases from J, with 15 bases between. CDR3 sequence reads: CASSDSPSPLYEQYF. DNA for the CDR3: TGTGCCAGCAGTGATTCCCCATCTCCACTCTACGAGCAGTACTTC.

V gene TRBV2 combines with J gene TRBJ2-5; D not certain. The CDR3 loop spans 16 amino acids. CDR1 is SNHLY, CDR2 FYNNEI, per germline. V shed 2 bases and J shed 5 bases, with 18 bases lying between them. This CDR3 reads CASSEKVSLSSETQYF. The CDR3 nucleotides are TGTGCCAGCAGTGAAAAGGTTAGCTTGTCCTCGGAGACCCAGTACTTC. The full variable domain, its missing parts supplied by reference TRBV2 and TRBJ2-5, is EPEVTQTPSHQVTQMGQEVILRCVPISNHLYFYWYRQILGQKVEFLVSFYNNEISEKSEIFDDQFSVERPDGSNFTLKIRSTKLEDSAMYFCASSEKVSLSSETQYFGPGTRLLVL.